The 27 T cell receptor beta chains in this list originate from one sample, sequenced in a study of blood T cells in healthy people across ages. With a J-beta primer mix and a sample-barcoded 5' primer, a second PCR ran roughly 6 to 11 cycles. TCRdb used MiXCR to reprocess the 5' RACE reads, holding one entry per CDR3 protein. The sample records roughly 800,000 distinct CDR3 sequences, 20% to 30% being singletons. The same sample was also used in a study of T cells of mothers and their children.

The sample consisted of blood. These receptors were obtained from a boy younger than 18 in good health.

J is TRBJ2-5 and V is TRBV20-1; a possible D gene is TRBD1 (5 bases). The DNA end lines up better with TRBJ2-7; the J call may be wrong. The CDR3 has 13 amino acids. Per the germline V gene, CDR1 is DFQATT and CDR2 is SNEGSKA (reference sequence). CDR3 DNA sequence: TGCAGTGCTAGGTTGACAGCCGATTACGAGCAGTACTTC. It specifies CSARLTADYEQYF.

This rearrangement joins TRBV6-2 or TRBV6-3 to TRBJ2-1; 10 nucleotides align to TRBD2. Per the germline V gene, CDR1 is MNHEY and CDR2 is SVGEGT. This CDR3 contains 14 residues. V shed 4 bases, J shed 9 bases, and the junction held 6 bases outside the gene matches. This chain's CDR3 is CASSSSGGATEQFF. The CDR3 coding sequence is TGTGCCAGCAGTTCAAGCGGGGGGGCCACTGAGCAGTTCTTC.

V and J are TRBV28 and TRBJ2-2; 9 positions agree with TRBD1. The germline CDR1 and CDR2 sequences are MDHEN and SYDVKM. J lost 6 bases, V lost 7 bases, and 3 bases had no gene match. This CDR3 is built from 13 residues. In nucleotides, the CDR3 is TGTGCCAGCACCCACAGGGGGCCCGGGGAGCTGTTTTTT. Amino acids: CASTHRGPGELFF.

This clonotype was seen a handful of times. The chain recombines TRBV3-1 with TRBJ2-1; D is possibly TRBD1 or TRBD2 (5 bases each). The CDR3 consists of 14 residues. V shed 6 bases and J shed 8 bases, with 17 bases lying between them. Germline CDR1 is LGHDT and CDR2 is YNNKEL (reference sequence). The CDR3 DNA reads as TGTGCCAGCAGTCCCCATCGAAGGGACGATGAGCAGTTCTTC. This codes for CASSPHRRDDEQFF.

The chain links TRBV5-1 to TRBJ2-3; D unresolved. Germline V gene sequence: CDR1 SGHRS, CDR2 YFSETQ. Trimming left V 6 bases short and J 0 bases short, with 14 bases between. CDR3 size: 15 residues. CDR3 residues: CASTLSGFSTDTQYF. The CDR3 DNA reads TGCGCCAGCACCTTATCGGGCTTCAGCACAGATACGCAGTATTTT.

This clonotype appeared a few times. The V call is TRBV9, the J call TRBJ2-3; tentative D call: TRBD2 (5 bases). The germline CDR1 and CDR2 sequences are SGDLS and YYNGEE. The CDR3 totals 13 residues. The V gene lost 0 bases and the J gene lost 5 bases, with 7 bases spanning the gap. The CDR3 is CASSVGGRDTQYF. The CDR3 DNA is TGTGCCAGCAGCGTAGGCGGGCGAGATACGCAGTATTTT.

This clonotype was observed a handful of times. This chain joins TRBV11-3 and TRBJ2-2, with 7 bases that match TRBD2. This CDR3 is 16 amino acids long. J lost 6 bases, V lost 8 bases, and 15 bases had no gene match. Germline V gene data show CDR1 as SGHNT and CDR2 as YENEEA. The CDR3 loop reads CASGPRGVLRAGELFF. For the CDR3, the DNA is TGTGCCAGCGGACCCCGGGGGGTCCTCCGGGCCGGGGAGCTGTTTTTT.

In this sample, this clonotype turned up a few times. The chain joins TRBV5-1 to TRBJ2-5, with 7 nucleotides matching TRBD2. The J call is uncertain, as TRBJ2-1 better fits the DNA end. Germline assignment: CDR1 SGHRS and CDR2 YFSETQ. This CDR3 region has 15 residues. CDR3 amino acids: CASSLVASGTNEQFF. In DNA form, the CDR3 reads TGCGCCAGCAGCTTAGTGGCGAGCGGGACGAATGAGCAGTTCTTC.

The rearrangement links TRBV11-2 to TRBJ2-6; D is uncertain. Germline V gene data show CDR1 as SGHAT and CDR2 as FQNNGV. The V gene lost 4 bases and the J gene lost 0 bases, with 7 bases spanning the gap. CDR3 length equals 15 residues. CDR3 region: CASSSQPSGANVLTF. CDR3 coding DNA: TGTGCCAGCAGCTCCCAACCCTCTGGGGCCAACGTCCTGACTTTC.

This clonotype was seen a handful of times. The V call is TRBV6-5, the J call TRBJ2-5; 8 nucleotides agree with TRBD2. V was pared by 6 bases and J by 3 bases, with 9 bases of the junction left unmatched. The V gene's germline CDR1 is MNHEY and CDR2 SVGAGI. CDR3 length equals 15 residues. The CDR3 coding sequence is TGTGCCAGCAGGTCTGGGACTAGGGGTAAAGAGACCCAGTACTTC. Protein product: CASRSGTRGKETQYF.

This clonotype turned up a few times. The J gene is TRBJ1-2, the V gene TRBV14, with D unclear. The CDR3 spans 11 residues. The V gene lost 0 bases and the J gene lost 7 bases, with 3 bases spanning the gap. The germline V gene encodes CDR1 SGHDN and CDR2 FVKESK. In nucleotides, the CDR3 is TGTGCCAGCAGCCAAGATACTGGCTACACCTTC. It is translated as CASSQDTGYTF.

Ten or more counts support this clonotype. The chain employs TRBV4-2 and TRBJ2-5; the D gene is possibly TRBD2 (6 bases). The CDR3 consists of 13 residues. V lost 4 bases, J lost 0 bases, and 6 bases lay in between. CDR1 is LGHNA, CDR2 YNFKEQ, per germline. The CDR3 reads CASSRDYQETQYF. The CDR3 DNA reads TGTGCCAGCAGCCGGGACTACCAAGAGACCCAGTACTTC.

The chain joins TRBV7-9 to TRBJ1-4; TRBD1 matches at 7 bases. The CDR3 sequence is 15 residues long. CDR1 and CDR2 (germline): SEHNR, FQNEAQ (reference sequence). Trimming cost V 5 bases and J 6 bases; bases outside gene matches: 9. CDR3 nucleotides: TGTGCCAGCAGCGGGGACAGCGGGGGTGATGAAAAACTGTTTTTT. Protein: CASSGDSGGDEKLFF. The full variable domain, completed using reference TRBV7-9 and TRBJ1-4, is DTGVSQNPRHKITKRGQNVTFRCDPISEHNRLYWYRQTLGQGPEFLTYFQNEAQLEKSRLLSDRFSAERPKGSFSTLEIQRTEQGDSAMYLCASSGDSGGDEKLFFGSGTQLSVL.

The CDR3 region is CASASGLSDEQYF. The CDR3 nucleotides read TGTGCCAGCGCCAGCGGGTTAAGTGACGAGCAGTACTTC. The chain is built from TRBV7-9 and TRBJ2-7, with D perhaps TRBD2 (6 bases). Trimming pared 8 bases from V and 5 bases from J, leaving 16 bases between. Germline CDR1 SEHNR, CDR2 FQNEAQ (reference sequence). The length of the CDR3 is 13 residues.

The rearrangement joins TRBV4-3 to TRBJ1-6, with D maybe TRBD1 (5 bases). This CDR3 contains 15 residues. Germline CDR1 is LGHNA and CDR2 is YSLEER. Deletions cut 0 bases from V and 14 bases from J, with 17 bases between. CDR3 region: CASSQDLGRSGTLHF. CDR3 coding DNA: TGCGCCAGCAGCCAAGATTTGGGACGTTCAGGCACCCTCCACTTT.

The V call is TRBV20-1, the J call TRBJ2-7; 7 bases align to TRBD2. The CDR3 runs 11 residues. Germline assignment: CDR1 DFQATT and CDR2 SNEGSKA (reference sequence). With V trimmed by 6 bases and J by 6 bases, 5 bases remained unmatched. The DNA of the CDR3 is TGCAGTGCGGACGGGACTATCGAGCAGTACTTC. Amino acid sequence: CSADGTIEQYF.

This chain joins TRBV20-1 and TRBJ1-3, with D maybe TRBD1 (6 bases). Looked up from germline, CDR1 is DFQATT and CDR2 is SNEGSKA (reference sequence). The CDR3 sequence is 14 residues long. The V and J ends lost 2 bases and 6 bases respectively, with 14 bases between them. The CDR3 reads CSARTTTGINTIYF. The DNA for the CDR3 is TGCAGTGCTAGAACCACTACAGGGATAAACACCATATATTTT.

This chain's CDR3 is CAINSGGDNEQFF. Here the CDR3 DNA reads TGTGCCATCAACAGCGGGGGAGACAATGAGCAGTTCTTC. The V call is TRBV10-3, the J call TRBJ2-1; 8 bases fit TRBD2. The ends lost 7 bases at V and 5 bases at J; junction bases unmatched: 4. The CDR3 extends over 13 amino acids. The V gene's germline CDR1 is ENHRY and CDR2 SYGVKD.

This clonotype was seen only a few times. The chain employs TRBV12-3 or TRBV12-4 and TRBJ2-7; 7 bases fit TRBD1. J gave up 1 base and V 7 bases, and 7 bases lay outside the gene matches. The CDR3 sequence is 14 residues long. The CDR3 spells CASTGTVASYEQYF. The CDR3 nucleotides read TGTGCCAGCACCGGGACAGTAGCGTCCTACGAGCAGTACTTC.

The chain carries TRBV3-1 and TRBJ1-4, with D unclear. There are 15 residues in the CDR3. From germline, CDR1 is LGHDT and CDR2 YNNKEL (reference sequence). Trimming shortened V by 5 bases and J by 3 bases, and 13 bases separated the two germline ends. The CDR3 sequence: CASSVEGNANEKLFF. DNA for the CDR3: TGTGCCAGCAGCGTCGAGGGAAATGCTAATGAAAAACTGTTTTTT. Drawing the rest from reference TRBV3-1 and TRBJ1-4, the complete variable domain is DTAVSQTPKYLVTQMGNDKSIKCEQNLGHDTMYWYKQDSKKFLKIMFSYNNKELIINETVPNRFSPKSPDKAHLNLHINSLELGDSAVYFCASSVEGNANEKLFFGSGTQLSVL.

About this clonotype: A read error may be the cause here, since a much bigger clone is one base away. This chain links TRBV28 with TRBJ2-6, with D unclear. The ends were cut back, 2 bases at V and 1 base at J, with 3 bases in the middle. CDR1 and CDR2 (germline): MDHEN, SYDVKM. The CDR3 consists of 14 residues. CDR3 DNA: TGTGCCAGCAGTTTAAGATCTGGGGCCAACGTCCTGACTTTC. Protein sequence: CASSLRSGANVLTF.

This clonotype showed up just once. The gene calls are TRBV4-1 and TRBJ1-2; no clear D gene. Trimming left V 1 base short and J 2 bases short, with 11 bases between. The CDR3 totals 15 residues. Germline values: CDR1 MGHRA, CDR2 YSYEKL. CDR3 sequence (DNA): TGCGCCAGCAGCCAAGCTAAGGGCGGGAACTATGGCTACACCTTC. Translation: CASSQAKGGNYGYTF.

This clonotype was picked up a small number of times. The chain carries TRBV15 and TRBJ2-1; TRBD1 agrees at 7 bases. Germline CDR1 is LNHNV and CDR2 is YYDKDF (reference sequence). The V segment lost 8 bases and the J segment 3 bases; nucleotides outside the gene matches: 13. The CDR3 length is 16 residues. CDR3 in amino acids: CATCLVGDSYYNEQFF. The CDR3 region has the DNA TGTGCCACCTGTTTGGTCGGGGACAGTTACTACAATGAGCAGTTCTTC.

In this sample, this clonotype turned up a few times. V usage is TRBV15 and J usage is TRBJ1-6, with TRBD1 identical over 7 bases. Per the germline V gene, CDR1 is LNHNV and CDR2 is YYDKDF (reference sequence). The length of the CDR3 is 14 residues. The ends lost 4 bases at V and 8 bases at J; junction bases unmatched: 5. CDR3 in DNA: TGTGCCACCAGCATACAGGGGTCAGATTCACCCCTCCACTTT. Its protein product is CATSIQGSDSPLHF.

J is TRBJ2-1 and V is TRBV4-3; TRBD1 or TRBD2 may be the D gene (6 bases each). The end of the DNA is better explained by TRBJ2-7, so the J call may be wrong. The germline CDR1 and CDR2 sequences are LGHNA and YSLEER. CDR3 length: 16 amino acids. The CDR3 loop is CASSQDHRGTYYEQYF. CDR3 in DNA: TGCGCCAGCAGCCAAGATCATCGCGGGACATACTACGAGCAGTACTTC.

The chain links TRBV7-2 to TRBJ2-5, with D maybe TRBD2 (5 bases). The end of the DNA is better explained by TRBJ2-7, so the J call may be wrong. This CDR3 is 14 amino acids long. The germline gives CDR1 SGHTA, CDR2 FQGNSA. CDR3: CASSSGSPPYEQYF. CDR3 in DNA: TGTGCCAGCAGCTCGGGAAGCCCCCCCTACGAGCAGTACTTC.

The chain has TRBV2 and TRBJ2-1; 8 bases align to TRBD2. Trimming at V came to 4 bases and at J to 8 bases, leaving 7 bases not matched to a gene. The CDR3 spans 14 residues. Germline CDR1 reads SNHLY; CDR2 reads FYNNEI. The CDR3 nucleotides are TGTGCCAGCAGTGTCGGAGTAGCGGGACATGAGCAGTTCTTC. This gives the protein CASSVGVAGHEQFF.